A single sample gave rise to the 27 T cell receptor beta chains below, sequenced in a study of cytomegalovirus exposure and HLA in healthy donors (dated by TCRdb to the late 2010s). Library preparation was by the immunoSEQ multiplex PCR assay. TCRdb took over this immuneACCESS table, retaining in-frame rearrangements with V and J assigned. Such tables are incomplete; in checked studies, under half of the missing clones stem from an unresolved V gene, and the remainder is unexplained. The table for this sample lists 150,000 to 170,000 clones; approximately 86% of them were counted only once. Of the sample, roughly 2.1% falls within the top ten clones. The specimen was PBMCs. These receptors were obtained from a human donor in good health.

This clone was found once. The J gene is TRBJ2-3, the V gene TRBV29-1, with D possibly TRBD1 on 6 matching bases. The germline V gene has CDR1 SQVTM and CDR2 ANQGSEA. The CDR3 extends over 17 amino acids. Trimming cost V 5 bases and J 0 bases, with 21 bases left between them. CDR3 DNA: TGCAGCGTTTCAGGGGTCCCCGACGAAGGGAGCACAGATACGCAGTATTTT. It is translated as CSVSGVPDEGSTDTQYF.

The CDR3 spells CSAANTGELFF. Here the CDR3 DNA reads TGCAGTGCCGCGAACACCGGGGAGCTGTTTTTT. The chain couples TRBV20-1 to TRBJ2-2; D not resolved. The germline gives CDR1 DFQATT, CDR2 SNEGSKA (reference sequence). The CDR3 spans 11 residues. V was clipped by 6 bases and J by 0 bases, with 2 bases between them.

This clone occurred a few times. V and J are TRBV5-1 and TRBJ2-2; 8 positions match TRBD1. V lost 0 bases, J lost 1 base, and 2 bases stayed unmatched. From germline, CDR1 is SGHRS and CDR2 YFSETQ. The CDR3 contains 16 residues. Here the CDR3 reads CASSLVGQGNTGELFF. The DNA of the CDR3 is TGCGCCAGCAGCTTGGTAGGACAGGGGAACACCGGGGAGCTGTTTTTT.

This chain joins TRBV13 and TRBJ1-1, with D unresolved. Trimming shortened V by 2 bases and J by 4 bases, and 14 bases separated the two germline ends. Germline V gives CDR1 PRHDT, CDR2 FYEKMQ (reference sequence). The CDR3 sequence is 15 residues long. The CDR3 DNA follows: TGTGCCAGCAGCTTATATGAGGCGCTGGGCACTGAAGCTTTCTTT. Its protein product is CASSLYEALGTEAFF. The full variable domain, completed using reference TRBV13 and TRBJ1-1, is AAGVIQSPRHLIKEKRETATLKCYPIPRHDTVYWYQQGPGQDPQFLISFYEKMQSDKGSIPDRFSAQQFSDYHSELNMSSLELGDSALYFCASSLYEALGTEAFFGQGTRLTVV.

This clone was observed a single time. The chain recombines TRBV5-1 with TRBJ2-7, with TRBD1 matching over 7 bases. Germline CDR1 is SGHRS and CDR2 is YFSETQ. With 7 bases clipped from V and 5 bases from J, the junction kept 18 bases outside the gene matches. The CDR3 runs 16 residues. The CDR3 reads CASRTVKGQELHEQYF. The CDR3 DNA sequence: TGCGCCAGCCGGACAGTAAAAGGACAGGAGCTCCACGAGCAGTACTTC.

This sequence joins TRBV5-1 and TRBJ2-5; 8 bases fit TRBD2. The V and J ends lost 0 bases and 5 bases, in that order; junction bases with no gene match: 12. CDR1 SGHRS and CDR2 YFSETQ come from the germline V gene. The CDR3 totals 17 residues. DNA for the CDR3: TGCGCCAGCAGCTTGGGAATCTTAGCGGGAAGTATGGAGACCCAGTACTTC. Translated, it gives CASSLGILAGSMETQYF.

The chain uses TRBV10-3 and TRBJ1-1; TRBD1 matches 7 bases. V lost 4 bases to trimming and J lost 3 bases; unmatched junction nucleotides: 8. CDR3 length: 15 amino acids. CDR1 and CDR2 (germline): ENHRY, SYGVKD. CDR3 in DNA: TGTGCCATCAGTGGGTCGAACGGACAGGACACTGAAGCTTTCTTT. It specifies CAISGSNGQDTEAFF.

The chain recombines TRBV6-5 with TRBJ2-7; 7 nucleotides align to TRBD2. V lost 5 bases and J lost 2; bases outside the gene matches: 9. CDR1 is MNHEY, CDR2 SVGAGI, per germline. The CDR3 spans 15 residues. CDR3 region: CASSRGGKSAYEQYF. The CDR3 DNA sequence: TGTGCCAGCAGTAGGGGAGGGAAGTCTGCCTACGAGCAGTACTTC.

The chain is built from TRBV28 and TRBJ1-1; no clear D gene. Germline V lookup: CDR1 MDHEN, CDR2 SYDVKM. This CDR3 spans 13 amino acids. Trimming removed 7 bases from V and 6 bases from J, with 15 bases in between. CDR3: CASTKWEVAEAFF. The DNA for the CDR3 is TGTGCCAGCACCAAGTGGGAGGTAGCTGAAGCTTTCTTT.

CDR3 sequence: CASVDGTGWSTDTQYF. The CDR3 nucleotides are TGCGCCAGCGTCGACGGGACAGGGTGGAGCACAGATACGCAGTATTTT. V usage is TRBV4-1 and J usage is TRBJ2-3, with 9 positions matching TRBD1. The CDR3 spans 16 residues. Germline V gene data show CDR1 as MGHRA and CDR2 as YSYEKL. The ends lost 8 bases at V and 0 bases at J; junction bases unmatched: 9.

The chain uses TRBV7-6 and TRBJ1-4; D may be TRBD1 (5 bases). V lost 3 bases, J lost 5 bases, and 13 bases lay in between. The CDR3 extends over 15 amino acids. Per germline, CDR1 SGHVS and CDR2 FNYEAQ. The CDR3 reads CASSFTGAANEKLFF. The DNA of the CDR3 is TGTGCCAGCAGCTTCACTGGGGCCGCAAATGAAAAACTGTTTTTT.

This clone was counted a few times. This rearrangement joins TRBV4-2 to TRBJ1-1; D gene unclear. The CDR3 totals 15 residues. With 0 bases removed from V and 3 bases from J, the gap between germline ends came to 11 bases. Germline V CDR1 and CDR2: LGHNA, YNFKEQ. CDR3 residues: CASSQELAEYTEAFF. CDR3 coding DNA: TGTGCCAGCAGCCAAGAATTGGCAGAATACACTGAAGCTTTCTTT.

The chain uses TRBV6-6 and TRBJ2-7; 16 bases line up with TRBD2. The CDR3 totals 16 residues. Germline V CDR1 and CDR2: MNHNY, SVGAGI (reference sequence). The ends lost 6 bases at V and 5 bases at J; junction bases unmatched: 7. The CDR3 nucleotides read TGTGCCAGCAGAACCGGGACTAGCGGGAGGGTGAACGAGCAGTACTTC. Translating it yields CASRTGTSGRVNEQYF.

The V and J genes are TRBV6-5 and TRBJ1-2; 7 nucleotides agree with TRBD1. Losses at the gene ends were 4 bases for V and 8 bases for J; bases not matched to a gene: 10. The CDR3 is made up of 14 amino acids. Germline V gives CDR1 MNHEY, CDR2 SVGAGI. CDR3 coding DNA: TGTGCCAGCAGTTTAGGGGGCGATTACGGCGGCTACACCTTC. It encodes CASSLGGDYGGYTF.

CDR3 nucleotides: TGTGCCAGCAGCTCACAGGGGGTATACAATGAGCAGTTCTTC. Its translation is CASSSQGVYNEQFF. This chain joins TRBV7-9 and TRBJ2-1; TRBD1 matches at 8 bases. This CDR3 is built from 14 residues. In germline, CDR1 is SEHNR, CDR2 FQNEAQ (reference sequence). The V segment lost 4 bases and the J segment 4 bases; nucleotides outside the gene matches: 3.

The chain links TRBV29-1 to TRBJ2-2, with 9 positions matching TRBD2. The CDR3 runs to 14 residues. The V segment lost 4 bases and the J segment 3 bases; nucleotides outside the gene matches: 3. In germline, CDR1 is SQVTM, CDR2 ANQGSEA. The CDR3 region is CSVVRGGYTGELFF. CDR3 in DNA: TGCAGCGTTGTGCGGGGGGGCTACACCGGGGAGCTGTTTTTT.

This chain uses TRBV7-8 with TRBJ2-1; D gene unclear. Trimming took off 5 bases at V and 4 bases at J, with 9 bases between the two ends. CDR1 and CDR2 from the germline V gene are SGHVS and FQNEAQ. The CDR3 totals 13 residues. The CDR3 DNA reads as TGTGCCAGCAGCCTCGTCGGGTACAATGAGCAGTTCTTC. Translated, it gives CASSLVGYNEQFF.

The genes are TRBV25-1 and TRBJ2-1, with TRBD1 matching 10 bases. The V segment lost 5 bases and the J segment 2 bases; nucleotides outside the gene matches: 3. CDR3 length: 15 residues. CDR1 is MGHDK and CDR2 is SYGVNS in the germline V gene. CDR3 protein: CASSPGTGAYNEQFF. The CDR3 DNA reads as TGTGCCAGCAGTCCAGGGACAGGGGCCTACAATGAGCAGTTCTTC.

The CDR3 sequence: CASSPPGLAGYNEQFF. The CDR3 DNA reads as TGTGCCAGCAGCCCGCCCGGACTAGCGGGGTACAATGAGCAGTTCTTC. This rearrangement joins TRBV5-6 to TRBJ2-1; 12 nucleotides line up with TRBD2. This CDR3 contains 16 residues. Per germline, CDR1 SGHDT and CDR2 YYEEEE. The trim removed 4 bases at V and 4 bases at J, leaving 6 bases unmatched.

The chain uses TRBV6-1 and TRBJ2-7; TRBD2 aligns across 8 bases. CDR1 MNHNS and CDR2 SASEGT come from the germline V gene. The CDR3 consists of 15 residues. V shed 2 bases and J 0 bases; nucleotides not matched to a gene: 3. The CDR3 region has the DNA TGTGCCAGCAGTGAAAAAACTAGCGGCTCCTACGAGCAGTACTTC. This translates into CASSEKTSGSYEQYF.

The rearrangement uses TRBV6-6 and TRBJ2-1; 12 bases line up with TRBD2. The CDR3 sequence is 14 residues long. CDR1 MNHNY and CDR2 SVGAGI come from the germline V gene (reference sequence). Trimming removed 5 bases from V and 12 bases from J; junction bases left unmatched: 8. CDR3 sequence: CASSNTGTSGLQFF. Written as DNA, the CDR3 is TGTGCCAGCAGTAATACCGGGACTAGCGGGTTGCAGTTCTTC.

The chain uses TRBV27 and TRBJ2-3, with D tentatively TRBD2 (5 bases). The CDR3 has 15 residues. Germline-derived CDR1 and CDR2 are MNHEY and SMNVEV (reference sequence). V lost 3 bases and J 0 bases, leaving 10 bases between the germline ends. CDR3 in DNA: TGTGCCAGCAGTTTCCTAGCACAGAGCACAGATACGCAGTATTTT. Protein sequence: CASSFLAQSTDTQYF.

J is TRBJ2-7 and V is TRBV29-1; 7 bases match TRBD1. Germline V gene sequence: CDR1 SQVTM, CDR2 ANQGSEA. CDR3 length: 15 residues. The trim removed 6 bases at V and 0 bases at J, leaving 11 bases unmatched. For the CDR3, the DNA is TGCAGCGTGCTTTCCGGGACAGCGGCCTCCTACGAGCAGTACTTC. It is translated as CSVLSGTAASYEQYF.

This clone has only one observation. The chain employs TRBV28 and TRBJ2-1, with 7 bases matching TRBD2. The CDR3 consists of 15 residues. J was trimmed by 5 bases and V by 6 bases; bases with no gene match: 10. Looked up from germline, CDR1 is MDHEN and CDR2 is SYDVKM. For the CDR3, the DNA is TGTGCCAGCAGGTACCCTAGCGGCAGCCACAATGAGCAGTTCTTC. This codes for CASRYPSGSHNEQFF.

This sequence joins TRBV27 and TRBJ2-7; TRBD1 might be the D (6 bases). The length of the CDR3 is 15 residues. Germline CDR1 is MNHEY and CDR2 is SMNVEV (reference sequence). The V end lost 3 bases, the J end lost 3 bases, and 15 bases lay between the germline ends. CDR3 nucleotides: TGTGCCAGCAGTTTCATTGGACAGAGTGACTACGAGCAGTACTTC. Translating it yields CASSFIGQSDYEQYF.

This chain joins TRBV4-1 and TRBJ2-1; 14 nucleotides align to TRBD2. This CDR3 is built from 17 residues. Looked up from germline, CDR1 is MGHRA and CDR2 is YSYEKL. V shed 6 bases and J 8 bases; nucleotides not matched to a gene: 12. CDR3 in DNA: TGCGCCAGCAGTCACAGGACTAGCGGGGGGCCCTCCGATGAGCAGTTCTTC. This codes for CASSHRTSGGPSDEQFF.

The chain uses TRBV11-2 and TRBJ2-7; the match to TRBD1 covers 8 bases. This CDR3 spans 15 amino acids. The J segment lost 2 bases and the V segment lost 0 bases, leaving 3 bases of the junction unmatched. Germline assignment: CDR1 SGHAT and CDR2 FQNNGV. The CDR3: CASSLDPTGAYEQYF. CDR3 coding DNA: TGTGCCAGCAGCTTAGACCCGACAGGGGCCTACGAGCAGTACTTC.